This TCR beta chain came from a study of blood T cells in healthy people across ages. This clonotype was recorded a few times. Its antigen is unknown. Per the germline V gene, CDR1 is SGHRS and CDR2 is YFSETQ. The CDR3 loop spans 16 amino acids. V lost 2 bases to trimming and J lost 4 bases; unmatched junction nucleotides: 7. A second about 7 to 12 cycle PCR used barcoded and J-beta primers. TCRdb used MiXCR to reprocess the 5' RACE reads, holding one entry per CDR3 protein. The data hold a few hundred thousand distinct CDR3 sequences, with about 28% observed a single time. Study results and caveats: Naive T cell percentage strongly correlated with TCR beta diversity.

These data are also associated with another study on T cells of mothers and their children.

The chain joins TRBV5-1 to TRBJ2-2; 8 nucleotides match TRBD2. The material sequenced was blood. This clonotype was sampled from a boy aged 2-15 years in good health. The CDR3 nucleotides are TGCGCCAGCAGCTTTTCCGGGACTAGTCGCACCGGGGAGCTGTTTTTT. It encodes CASSFSGTSRTGELFF. Variable domain in full (rest from reference TRBV5-1 and TRBJ2-2): KAGVTQTPRYLIKTRGQQVTLSCSPISGHRSVSWYQQTPGQGLQFLFEYFSETQRNKGNFPGRFSGRQFSNSRSEMNVSTLELGDSALYLCASSFSGTSRTGELFFGEGSRLTVL.